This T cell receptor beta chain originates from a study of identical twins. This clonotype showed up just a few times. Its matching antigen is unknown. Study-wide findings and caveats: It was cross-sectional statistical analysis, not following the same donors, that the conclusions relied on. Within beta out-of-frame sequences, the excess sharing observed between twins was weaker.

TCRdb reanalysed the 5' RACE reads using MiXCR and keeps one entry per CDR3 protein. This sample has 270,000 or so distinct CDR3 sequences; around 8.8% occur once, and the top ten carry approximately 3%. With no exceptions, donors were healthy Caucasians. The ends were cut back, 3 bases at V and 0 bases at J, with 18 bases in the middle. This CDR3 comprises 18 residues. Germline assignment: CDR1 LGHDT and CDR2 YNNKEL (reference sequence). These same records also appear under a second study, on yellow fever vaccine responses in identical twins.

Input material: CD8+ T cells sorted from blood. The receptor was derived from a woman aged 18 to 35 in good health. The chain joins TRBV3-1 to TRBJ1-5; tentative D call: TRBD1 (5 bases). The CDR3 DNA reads TGTGCCAGCAGCCATGCTCCGGGACGGATTTATAGCAATCAGCCCCAGCATTTT. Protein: CASSHAPGRIYSNQPQHF.